This TCR beta chain was identified during a study of vaccination and CD4 T cells after COVID-19. Study-level background: For each participant, vaccination comprised two doses of either the BNT162b2 or the mRNA-1273 vaccine.

Treatment in this sample: approximately 9-day PBMC culture with coronavirus spike peptide pools or control peptides (ViraFEST assay). ViraFEST used peptide pools to expand antigen-specific T cells and subsequently sequenced their TCRs. Isolation of CD4+ T cells by negative selection took place after approximately ten days of culture. Judged by abundance, this clonotype is medium-sized. Its antigen remains unidentified. An Oncomine TCR Beta short-read assay was used to sequence the DNA from cultured CD4+ T cells. TCRdb redid the calling of the PCR reads with MiXCR, one entry per CDR3 protein. Altogether about 19,000 distinct CDR3 sequences are present, under 60% being singletons, with the ten largest covering approximately 2.9%. CDR1 is MNHEY and CDR2 is SMNVEV in the germline V gene (reference sequence). This CDR3 has 16 residues. V lost 2 bases and J lost 7; bases outside the gene matches: 9.

The sequence was collected from a human donor who had recovered from COVID-19. V and J are TRBV27 and TRBJ1-5, with 9 bases matching TRBD1. The sample was CD4+ T cells from blood, cultured in vitro, taken after SARS-CoV-2 vaccination. This CDR3 reads CASSLVGQGPRQPQHF. CDR3 DNA sequence: TGTGCCAGCAGTTTAGTAGGACAGGGGCCCCGGCAGCCCCAGCATTTT.